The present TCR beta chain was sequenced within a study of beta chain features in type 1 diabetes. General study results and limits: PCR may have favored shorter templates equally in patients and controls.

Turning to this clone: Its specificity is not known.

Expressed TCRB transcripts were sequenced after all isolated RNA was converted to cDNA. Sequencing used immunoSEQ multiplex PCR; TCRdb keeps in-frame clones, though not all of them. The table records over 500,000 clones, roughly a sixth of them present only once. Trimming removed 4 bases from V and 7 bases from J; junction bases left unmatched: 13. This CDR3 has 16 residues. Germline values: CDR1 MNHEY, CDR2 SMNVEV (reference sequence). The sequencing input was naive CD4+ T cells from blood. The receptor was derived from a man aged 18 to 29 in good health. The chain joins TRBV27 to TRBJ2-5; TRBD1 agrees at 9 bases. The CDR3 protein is CASSSLGQGRCGTQYF. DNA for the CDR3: TGTGCCAGCAGTTCACTGGGACAGGGACGTTGTGGGACCCAGTACTTC.